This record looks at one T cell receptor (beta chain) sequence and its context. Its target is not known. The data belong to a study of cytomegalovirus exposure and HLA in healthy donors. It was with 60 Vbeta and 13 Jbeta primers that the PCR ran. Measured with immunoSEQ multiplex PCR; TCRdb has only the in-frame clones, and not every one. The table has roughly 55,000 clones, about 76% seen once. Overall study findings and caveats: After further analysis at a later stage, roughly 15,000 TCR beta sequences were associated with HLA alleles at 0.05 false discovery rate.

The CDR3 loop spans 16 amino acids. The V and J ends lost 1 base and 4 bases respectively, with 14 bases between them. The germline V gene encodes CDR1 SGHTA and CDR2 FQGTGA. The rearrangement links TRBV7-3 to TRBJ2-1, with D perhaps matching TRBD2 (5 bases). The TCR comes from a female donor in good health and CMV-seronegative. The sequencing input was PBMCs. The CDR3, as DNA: TGTGCCAGCAGCTTAATTGGTGGACTGGGTTACAATGAGCAGTTCTTC. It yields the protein CASSLIGGLGYNEQFF.